This is a list of T cell receptor beta chains from one sample in a study of T cell responses to AZD1222 COVID-19 vaccine. Some clones are missing from TCRdb's copy, which holds only in-frame ones; the method was immunoSEQ multiplex PCR. In the table there are roughly 160,000 clones, around nine tenths of which are singletons. Sequencing was performed on peripheral blood, taken on day 0 of AZD1222 vaccination. These receptors were taken from an adult in good health. The CDR3 runs from the conserved cysteine through the conserved F or W. D genes are given only for firm matches. Rows may omit the clone size; those that give it use once, few, many or a size class.

>TRBJ2-3|13|-|TRBV5-1|-
CASSDLHADTQYF
TGCGCCAGCAGCGACCTCCACGCCGATACGCAGTATTTT
>TRBJ2-7|13|-|TRBV12-3/TRBV12-4|-
CASRGRVHHEQYF
TGTGCCAGCAGGGGTCGGGTTCACCACGAGCAGTACTTC
>TRBJ1-1|13|-|TRBV12-3/TRBV12-4|-
CASSVEGLLGAFF
TGTGCCAGCAGCGTAGAGGGACTGCTAGGGGCTTTCTTT
>TRBJ2-3|16|-|TRBV10-1|TRBD1
CAMRPSGTVRLDTQYF
TGCGCCATGCGGCCATCCGGGACAGTACGTTTAGATACGCAGTATTTT
>TRBJ2-7|13|-|TRBV30|-
CAWSADYAYEQYF
TGTGCCTGGAGTGCGGACTATGCCTACGAGCAGTACTTC
>TRBJ2-5|15|-|TRBV5-1|TRBD2
CASSAGLARLETQYF
TGCGCCAGCAGCGCCGGACTAGCGAGATTGGAGACCCAGTACTTC
>TRBJ2-1|15|-|TRBV7-8|TRBD2
CASSIWTSGSGEQFF
TGTGCCAGCAGCATCTGGACTAGCGGGAGTGGTGAGCAGTTCTTC
>TRBJ1-3|14|-|TRBV28|TRBD1
CASRTGVDRNTIYF
TGTGCCTCTCGAACAGGGGTTGATAGAAACACCATATATTTT
>TRBJ1-2|15|-|TRBV11-2|-
CASSLETGPFYGYTF
TGTGCCAGCAGCTTAGAGACAGGTCCCTTCTATGGCTACACCTTC
>TRBJ1-1|15|-|TRBV11-2|TRBD1
CASSLDRGRSTEAFF
TGTGCCAGCAGCTTAGACAGGGGGAGAAGCACTGAAGCTTTCTTT
>TRBJ2-3|16|few|TRBV6-2/TRBV6-3|TRBD2
CASSYSEREGWDTQYF
TGTGCCAGCAGTTACAGTGAGCGGGAGGGATGGGATACGCAGTATTTT
>TRBJ2-4|15|-|TRBV10-2|-
CASSDWDLAKNIQYF
TGCGCCAGCAGTGACTGGGACCTAGCCAAAAACATTCAGTACTTC
>TRBJ2-7|15|once|TRBV3-1/TRBV3-2|TRBD2
CASSQETSGVYEQYF
TGTGCCAGCAGCCAAGAGACTAGCGGGGTCTACGAGCAGTACTTC
>TRBJ2-7|13|-|TRBV12-3/TRBV12-4|-
CASSLWRHYEQYF
TGTGCCAGCAGTTTATGGCGCCACTACGAGCAGTACTTC
>TRBJ2-5|15|-|TRBV19|TRBD1
CASSLGQGMQETQYF
TGTGCCAGTAGTTTGGGACAGGGGATGCAGGAGACCCAGTACTTC
>TRBJ1-1|13|-|TRBV7-9|-
CASRDDGNTEAFF
TGTGCCAGCAGAGATGACGGGAACACTGAAGCTTTCTTT
>TRBJ2-5|14|-|TRBV7-9|-
CASSLSPPRETQYF
TGTGCCAGCAGCTTAAGCCCACCGAGGGAGACCCAGTACTTC
>TRBJ1-1|15|-|TRBV30|-
CAWREVAGRNTEAFF
TGTGCCTGGAGAGAGGTGGCAGGGCGGAACACTGAAGCTTTCTTT
>TRBJ2-1|15|-|TRBV9|-
CASSVSSTTDNEQFF
TGTGCCAGCAGCGTCTCCTCTACTACAGATAATGAGCAGTTCTTC
>TRBJ2-2|13|-|TRBV3-1/TRBV3-2|-
CASSQQNTGELFF
TGTGCCAGCAGCCAACAGAACACCGGGGAGCTGTTTTTT
>TRBJ2-3|19|once|TRBV18|TRBD2
CASSPATGTSGSSTDTQYF
TGTGCCAGCTCACCGGCGACCGGGACTAGCGGGAGTAGCACAGATACGCAGTATTTT
>TRBJ1-4|15|-|TRBV3-1/TRBV3-2|-
CASSHGGNTRAKLFF
TGTGCCAGCAGCCACGGGGGTAATACCCGCGCAAAACTGTTTTTT
>TRBJ1-6|14|-|TRBV6-5|TRBD1
CASSPGQNNSPLHF
TGTGCCAGCAGTCCGGGACAGAATAATTCACCCCTCCACTTT